The present entry profiles one TCR beta chain with its context. Its specificity is not known. With a J-beta primer mix and a sample-barcoded 5' primer, a second PCR ran 7 to 11 cycles. TCRdb re-analysed the 5' RACE reads in MiXCR, keeping a single row per CDR3 protein. Of roughly 930,000 distinct CDR3 sequences listed, around 46% were seen once; the top ten hold about an eighth. The data belong to a study of blood T cells in healthy people across ages. Overall study results and limits: A greater number of naive CD4+ cells and higher diversity distinguished long-lived donors from aged donors. The study could not conclusively compare naive and antigen-experienced cells, given its unsorted PBMCs.

V lost 4 bases to trimming and J lost 1 base; unmatched junction nucleotides: 8. The CDR3 length is 18 residues. Germline V gene lookup returns CDR1 SGHTA and CDR2 FQGNSA. This clonotype was sampled from a man aged 25-40 years in good health. The V and J genes are TRBV7-2 and TRBJ2-2; 11 bases line up with TRBD2. The sequenced sample was blood. The CDR3 protein is CASSSEPSGGMNTGELFF. The CDR3 nucleotides are TGTGCCAGCAGCTCGGAACCTAGCGGGGGGATGAACACCGGGGAGCTGTTTTTT.